This T cell receptor beta chain stems from a study of cytomegalovirus exposure and HLA in healthy donors. The donors belonged to the roughly 110-subject validation cohort, separate from the roughly 650-subject first cohort. Only in-frame clones appear in the TCRdb table, and some are missing; sequencing was by immunoSEQ multiplex PCR. The sample has more than 85,000 clones, just under 95% seen once. Findings and limits, study-wide: According to a later analysis, TCR clusters from the first cohort tended to co-occur in the 100 to 150 validation repertoires. In vitro data verified a few CMV-associated chains as specific for CMV antigens. Most TCR sequences showed up rarely, but some public TCRs showed up in many donors.

The count of this clone is one. The antigen remains undetermined. The CDR3 spans 11 residues. Germline loops: CDR1 LNHNV, CDR2 YYDKDF (reference sequence). The V end lost 8 bases, the J end lost 6 bases, and 7 bases lay between the germline ends. The V call is TRBV15, the J call TRBJ1-4; a weak D match, TRBD1 (5 bases). The sequence came from a young woman in good health and CMV-seronegative. The sequencing sample was made of PBMCs. The CDR3 nucleotides are TGTGCCACCTCAGGGTATGAAAAACTGTTTTTT. Protein sequence: CATSGYEKLFF.